In this sample, the clone carrying this T cell receptor beta chain turned up a few times. What it binds is unknown. The data belong to a study of regulatory T cells in long-lasting Graves disease. Findings of the study overall: Persistent disease showed a preference for TRBV28, TRBJ1-2 and TRBJ2-5.

The CDR3 length is 16 residues. Trimming removed 2 bases at V and 2 bases at J, with 15 bases between. Germline V gene lookup returns CDR1 SGHNT and CDR2 YYREEE (reference sequence). Building of the TCR beta libraries involved iRepertoire HTBI primers and Arm-PCR of CDR3 regions. How the authors handled the data: Identification of gene segments yielded some 62 TRBV and 14 TRBJ across samples. TCRdb re-derived calls from the multiplex PCR reads in MiXCR, one entry per CDR3 protein. The V and J calls and clone size are TCRdb's, not the authors'. The table lists 520,000 or so distinct CDR3 sequences, around 12% of them singletons. Indicated time point: newly diagnosed GD, antithyroid drugs for less than 3 months. Generation of the TCR library employed RNA extracted from PBMCs. The same specimen was also included in a second study, on T cells in Graves' hyperthyroidism and ophthalmopathy.

The chain employs TRBV5-4 and TRBJ2-3; TRBD2 is a possible D gene (5 bases). The clonotype comes from a woman in her twenties or thirties with Graves disease. The sample here was peripheral blood mononuclear cells (PBMCs), taken at new diagnosis, from a patient treated with antithyroid drugs. Here the CDR3 DNA reads TGTGCCAGCAGCTTACGGACTGAAGCGGCCACAGATACGCAGTATTTT. This translates into CASSLRTEAATDTQYF. Full variable domain (remainder filled in from reference TRBV5-4 and TRBJ2-3): ETGVTQSPTHLIKTRGQQVTLRCSSQSGHNTVSWYQQALGQGPQFIFQYYREEENGRGNFPPRFSGLQFPNYSSELNVNALELDDSALYLCASSLRTEAATDTQYFGPGTRLTVL.